This TCR beta chain was retrieved from a study of T-cell memory formation after mild COVID-19. Looking at the study overall: TCR clustering was largely donor specific.

In this sample, this clonotype turned up many times. Its antigen is as yet unknown. The 5'RACE method, run with constant-segment primers, produced TCR alpha and TCR beta cDNA libraries (carrying sample barcodes and UMIs). TCRdb analysed the 5' RACE reads with MiXCR anew, one entry per CDR3 protein. This repertoire shows 500,000 to 600,000 distinct CDR3 sequences, about a sixth found once; its top ten account for 12%. Regarding the study as a whole: Researchers found some responding clones in pre-infection memory, a sign that cross-reactive memory joined. Clones that contracted from day 15 to 85 had balanced CD4/CD8; later expanders were CD4+ biased.

With 8 bases removed from V and 1 base from J, the gap between germline ends came to 15 bases. Germline loops: CDR1 SQVTM, CDR2 ANQGSEA. The CDR3 has 14 amino acids. The clonotype originates from an adult woman who had mild COVID-19 (a few samples of this study predate the infection). Cell type and time point are not known. The chain links TRBV29-1 to TRBJ2-1, with D possibly matching TRBD1 (6 bases). Input material: PBMCs or a T cell subset sorted from them (not recorded which). The DNA of the CDR3 is TGCAGCTCCTCCCCCGGACAGTCCTACAATGAGCAGTTCTTC. This codes for CSSSPGQSYNEQFF.